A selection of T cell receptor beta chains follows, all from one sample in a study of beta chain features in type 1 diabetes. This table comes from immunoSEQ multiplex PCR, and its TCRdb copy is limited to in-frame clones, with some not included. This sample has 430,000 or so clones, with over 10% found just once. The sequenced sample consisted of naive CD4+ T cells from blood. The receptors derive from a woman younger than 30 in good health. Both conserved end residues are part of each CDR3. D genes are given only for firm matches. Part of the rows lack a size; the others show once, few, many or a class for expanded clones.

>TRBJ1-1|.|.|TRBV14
TGTGCCAGCAGCCAAGATTTCGGGCAGCTGAACACTGAAGCTTTCTTT
CASSQDFGQLNTEAFF
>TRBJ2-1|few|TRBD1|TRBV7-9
TGTGCCAGCAGTCCCGGGACAGACTACAATGAGCAGTTCTTC
CASSPGTDYNEQFF
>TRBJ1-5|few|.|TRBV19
TGTGCCAGTAGTATGAGTGTACGGATGCCCAATCAGCCCCAGCATTTT
CASSMSVRMPNQPQHF
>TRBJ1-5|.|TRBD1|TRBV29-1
TGCAGCCCGAACAGGGGATATAGCAATCAGCCCCAGCATTTT
CSPNRGYSNQPQHF
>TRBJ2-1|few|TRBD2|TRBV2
TGTGCCAGCACGGGCGTGCTAGCGGGAGAATTAATGAATGAGCAGTTCTTC
CASTGVLAGELMNEQFF
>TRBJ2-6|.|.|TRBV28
TGTGCCAGCAGTTTGACTGGGGCCAACGTCCTGACTTTC
CASSLTGANVLTF
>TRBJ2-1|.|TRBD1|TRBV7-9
TGTGCCAGCAGCCAGACAGGGGAGCAGTTCTTC
CASSQTGEQFF
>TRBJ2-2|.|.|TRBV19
TGTGCCAGTAGGTGGTCCTCTGGCACCGGGGAGCTGTTTTTT
CASRWSSGTGELFF
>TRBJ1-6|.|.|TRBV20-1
TGCAGTGCTATTAATTCACCCCTCCACTTT
CSAINSPLHF
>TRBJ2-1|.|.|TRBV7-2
TGTGCCAGCAGTCCGGCAGTTTCGTACAATGAGCAGTTCTTC
CASSPAVSYNEQFF
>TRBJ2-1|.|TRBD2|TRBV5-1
TGCGCCAGCAGCTCGGGACTAGCGGAAAATGAGCAGTTCTTC
CASSSGLAENEQFF
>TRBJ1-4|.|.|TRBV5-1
TGCGCCAGCAGCTTGGGACAGTTTAATGAAAAACTGTTTTTT
CASSLGQFNEKLFF
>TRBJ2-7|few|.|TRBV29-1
TGCAGCGGTGCTACGGGAAACTACGAGCAGTACTTC
CSGATGNYEQYF
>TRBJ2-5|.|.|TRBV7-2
TGTGCCAGCAGCTTTGGTAGACAAGAGACCCAGTACTTC
CASSFGRQETQYF
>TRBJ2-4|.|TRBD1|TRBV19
TGTGCCAGTAGTAGGACAGGGGGAACCAAAAACATTCAGTACTTC
CASSRTGGTKNIQYF
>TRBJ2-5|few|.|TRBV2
TGTGCCAGCAGTGAATCCGGGCCGAGAGACCAAGAGACCCAGTACTTC
CASSESGPRDQETQYF